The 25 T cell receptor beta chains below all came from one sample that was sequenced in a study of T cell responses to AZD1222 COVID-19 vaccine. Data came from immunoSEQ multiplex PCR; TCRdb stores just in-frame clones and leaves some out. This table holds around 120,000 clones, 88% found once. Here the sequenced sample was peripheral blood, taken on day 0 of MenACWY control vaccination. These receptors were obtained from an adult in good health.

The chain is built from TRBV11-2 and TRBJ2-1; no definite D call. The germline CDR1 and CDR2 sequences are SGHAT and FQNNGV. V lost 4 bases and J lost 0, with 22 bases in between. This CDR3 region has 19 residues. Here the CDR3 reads CASSSPAPPYSGSYNEQFF. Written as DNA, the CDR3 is TGTGCCAGCAGCTCCCCCGCCCCCCCGTATTCGGGCTCCTACAATGAGCAGTTCTTC.

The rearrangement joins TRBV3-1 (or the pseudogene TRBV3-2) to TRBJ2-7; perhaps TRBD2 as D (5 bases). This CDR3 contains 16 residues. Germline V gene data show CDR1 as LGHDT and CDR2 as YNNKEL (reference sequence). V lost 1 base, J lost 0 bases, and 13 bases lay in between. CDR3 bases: TGTGCCAGCAGCCAAGTTCGAGCGGCTAGCTCCTACGAGCAGTACTTC. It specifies CASSQVRAASSYEQYF.

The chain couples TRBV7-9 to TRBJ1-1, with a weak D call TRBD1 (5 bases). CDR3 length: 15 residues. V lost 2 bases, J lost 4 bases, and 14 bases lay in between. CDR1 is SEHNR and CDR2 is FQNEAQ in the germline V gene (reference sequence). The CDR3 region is CASSLFWQGTTEAFF. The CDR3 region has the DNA TGTGCCAGCAGCTTATTTTGGCAGGGTACCACTGAAGCTTTCTTT.

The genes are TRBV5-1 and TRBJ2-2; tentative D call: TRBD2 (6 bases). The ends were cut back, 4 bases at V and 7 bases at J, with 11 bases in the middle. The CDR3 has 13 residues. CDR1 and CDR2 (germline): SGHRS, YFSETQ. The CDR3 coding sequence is TGCGCCAGCAGCCAGACTAGTGTCGGGGAGCTGTTTTTT. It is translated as CASSQTSVGELFF.

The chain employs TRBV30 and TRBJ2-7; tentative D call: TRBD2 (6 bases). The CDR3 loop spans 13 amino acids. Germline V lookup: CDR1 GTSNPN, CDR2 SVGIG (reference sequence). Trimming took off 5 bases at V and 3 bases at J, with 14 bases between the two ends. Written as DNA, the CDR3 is TGTGCCTGGGGACCGGGACTTGACTACGAGCAGTACTTC. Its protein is CAWGPGLDYEQYF.

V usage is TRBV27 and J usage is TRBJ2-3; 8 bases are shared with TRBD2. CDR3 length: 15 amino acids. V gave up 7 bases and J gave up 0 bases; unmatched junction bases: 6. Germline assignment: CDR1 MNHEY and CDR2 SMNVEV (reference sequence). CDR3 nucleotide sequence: TGTGCCAGCAAGAAGCGGGAGCTCAGCACAGATACGCAGTATTTT. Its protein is CASKKRELSTDTQYF.

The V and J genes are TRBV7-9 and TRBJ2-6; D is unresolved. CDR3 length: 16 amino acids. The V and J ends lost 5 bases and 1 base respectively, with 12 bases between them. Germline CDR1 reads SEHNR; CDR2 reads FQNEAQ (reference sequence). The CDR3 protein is CASSPIAGSGANVLTF. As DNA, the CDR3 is TGTGCCAGCAGCCCGATAGCAGGTTCTGGGGCCAACGTCCTGACTTTC.

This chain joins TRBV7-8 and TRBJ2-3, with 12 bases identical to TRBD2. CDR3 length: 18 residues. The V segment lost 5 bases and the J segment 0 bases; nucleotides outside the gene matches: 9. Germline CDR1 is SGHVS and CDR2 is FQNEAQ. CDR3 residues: CASSRAGTSGPSTDTQYF. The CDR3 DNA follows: TGTGCCAGCAGCCGAGCCGGGACTAGCGGGCCTAGCACAGATACGCAGTATTTT.

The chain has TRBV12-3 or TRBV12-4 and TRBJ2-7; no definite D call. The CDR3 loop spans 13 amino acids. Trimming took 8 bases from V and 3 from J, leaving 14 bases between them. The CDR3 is CASSQVEGYEQYF. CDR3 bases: TGTGCCAGCTCCCAGGTGGAAGGCTACGAGCAGTACTTC.

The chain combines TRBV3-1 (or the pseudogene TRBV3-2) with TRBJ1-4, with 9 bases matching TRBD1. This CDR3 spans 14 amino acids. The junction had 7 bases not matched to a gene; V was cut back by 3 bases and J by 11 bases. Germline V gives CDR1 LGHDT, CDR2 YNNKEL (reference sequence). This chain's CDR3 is CASSQNRGQGKLFF. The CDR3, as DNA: TGTGCCAGCAGCCAGAACAGGGGGCAGGGGAAACTGTTTTTT.

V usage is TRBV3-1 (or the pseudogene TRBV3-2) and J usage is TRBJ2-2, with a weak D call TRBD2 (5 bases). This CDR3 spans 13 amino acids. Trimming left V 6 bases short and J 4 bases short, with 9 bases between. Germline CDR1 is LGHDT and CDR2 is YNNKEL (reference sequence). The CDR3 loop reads CASRVRGTGELFF. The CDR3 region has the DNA TGTGCCAGCAGGGTTCGGGGCACCGGGGAGCTGTTTTTT.

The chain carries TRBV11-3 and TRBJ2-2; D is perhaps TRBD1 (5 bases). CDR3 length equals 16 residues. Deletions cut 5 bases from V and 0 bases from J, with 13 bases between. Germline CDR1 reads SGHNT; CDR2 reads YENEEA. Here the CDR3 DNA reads TGTGCCAGCAGCGCCGTGGCACAGGCGAACACCGGGGAGCTGTTTTTT. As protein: CASSAVAQANTGELFF.

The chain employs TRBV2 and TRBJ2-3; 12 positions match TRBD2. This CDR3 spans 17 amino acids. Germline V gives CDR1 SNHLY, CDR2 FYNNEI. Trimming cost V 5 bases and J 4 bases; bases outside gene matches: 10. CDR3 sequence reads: CASSPRRLAGEPDTQYF. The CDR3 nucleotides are TGTGCCAGCAGTCCCAGGCGACTAGCGGGAGAGCCAGATACGCAGTATTTT.

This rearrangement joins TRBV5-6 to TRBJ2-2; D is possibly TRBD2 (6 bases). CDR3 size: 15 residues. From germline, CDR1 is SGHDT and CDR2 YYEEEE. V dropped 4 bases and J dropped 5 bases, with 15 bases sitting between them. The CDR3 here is CASSRDGGWTGELFF. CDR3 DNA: TGTGCCAGCAGCCGGGACGGGGGATGGACCGGGGAGCTGTTTTTT.

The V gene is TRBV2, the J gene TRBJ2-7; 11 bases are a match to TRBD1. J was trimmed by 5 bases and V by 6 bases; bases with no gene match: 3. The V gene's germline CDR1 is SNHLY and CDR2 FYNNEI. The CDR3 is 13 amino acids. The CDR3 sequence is CASSGDRGNEQYF. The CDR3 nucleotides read TGTGCCAGCAGCGGGGACAGGGGGAACGAGCAGTACTTC.

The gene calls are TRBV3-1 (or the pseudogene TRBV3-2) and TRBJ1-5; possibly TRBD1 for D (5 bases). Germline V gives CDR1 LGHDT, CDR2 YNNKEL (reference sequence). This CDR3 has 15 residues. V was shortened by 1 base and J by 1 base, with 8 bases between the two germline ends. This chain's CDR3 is CASSQAWGSNQPQHF. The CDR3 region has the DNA TGTGCCAGCAGCCAAGCATGGGGGAGCAATCAGCCCCAGCATTTT.

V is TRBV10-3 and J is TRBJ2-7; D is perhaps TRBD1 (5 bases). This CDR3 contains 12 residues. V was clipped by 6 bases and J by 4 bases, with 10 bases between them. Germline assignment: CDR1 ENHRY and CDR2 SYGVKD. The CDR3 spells CAISYDRYEQYF. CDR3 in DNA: TGTGCCATCAGCTATGACAGATACGAGCAGTACTTC.

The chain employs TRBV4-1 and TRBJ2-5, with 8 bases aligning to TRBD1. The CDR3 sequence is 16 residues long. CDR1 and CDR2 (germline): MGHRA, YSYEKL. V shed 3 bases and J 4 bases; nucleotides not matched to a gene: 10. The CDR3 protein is CASSQSPGRGLETQYF. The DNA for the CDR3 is TGCGCCAGCAGCCAGTCTCCCGGCAGGGGGCTAGAGACCCAGTACTTC.

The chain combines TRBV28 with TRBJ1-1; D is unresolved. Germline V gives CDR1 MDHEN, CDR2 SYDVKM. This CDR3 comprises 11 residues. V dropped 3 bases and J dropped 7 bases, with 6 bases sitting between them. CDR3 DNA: TGTGCCAGCAGTTTTAAAGGTGAAGCTTTCTTT. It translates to CASSFKGEAFF. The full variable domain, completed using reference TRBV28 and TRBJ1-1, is DVKVTQSSRYLVKRTGEKVFLECVQDMDHENMFWYRQDPGLGLRLIYFSYDVKMKEKGDIPEGYSVSREKKERFSLILESASTNQTSMYLCASSFKGEAFFGQGTRLTVV.

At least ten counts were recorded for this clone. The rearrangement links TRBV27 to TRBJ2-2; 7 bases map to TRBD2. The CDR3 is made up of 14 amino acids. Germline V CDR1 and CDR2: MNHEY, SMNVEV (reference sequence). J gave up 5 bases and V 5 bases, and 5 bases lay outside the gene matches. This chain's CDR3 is CASSPSGGTGELFF. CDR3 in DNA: TGTGCCAGCAGTCCGTCGGGAGGTACCGGGGAGCTGTTTTTT.

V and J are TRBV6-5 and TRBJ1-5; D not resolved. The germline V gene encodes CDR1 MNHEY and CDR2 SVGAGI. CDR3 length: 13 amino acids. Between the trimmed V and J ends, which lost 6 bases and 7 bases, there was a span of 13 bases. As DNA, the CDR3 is TGTGCCAGCAGCTCGACCTGGGAACAGCCCCAGCATTTT. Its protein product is CASSSTWEQPQHF.

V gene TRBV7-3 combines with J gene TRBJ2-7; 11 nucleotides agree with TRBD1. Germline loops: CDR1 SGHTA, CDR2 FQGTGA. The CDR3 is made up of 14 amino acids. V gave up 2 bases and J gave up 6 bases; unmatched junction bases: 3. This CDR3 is CASSLGTGGSEQYF. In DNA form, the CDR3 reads TGTGCCAGCAGCTTAGGGACAGGGGGAAGCGAGCAGTACTTC.

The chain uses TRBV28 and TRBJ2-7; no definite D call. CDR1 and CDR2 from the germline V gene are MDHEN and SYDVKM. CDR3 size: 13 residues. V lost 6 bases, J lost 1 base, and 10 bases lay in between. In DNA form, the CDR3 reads TGTGCCAGCAGAGGTGTCAATTCCTACGAGCAGTACTTC. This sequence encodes CASRGVNSYEQYF.

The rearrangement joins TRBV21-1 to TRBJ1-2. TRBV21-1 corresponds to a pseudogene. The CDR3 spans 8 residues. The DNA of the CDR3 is TGTGCCAGCTATGGCTACACCTTC. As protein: CASYGYTF.

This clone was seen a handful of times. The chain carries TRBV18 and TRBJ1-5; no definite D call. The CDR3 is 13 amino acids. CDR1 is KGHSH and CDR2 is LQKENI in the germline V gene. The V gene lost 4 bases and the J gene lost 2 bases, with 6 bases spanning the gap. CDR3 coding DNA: TGTGCCAGCTCACAGGAAGGCAATCAGCCCCAGCATTTT. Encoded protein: CASSQEGNQPQHF.